The 30 T cell receptor beta chains in this list originate from one sample, sequenced in a study of T-cell memory formation after mild COVID-19. Each CDR3 protein is one row after TCRdb ran MiXCR on the 5' RACE reads. The sample contains some 110,000 distinct CDR3 sequences, 9.5% to 15% of which appear only once. The sequenced sample was PBMCs or a T cell subset sorted from them (not recorded which). The receptors derive from an adult woman who had mild COVID-19 (a few samples of this study predate the infection). Cell type and time point are not known.

The chain carries TRBV29-1 and TRBJ2-3, with 8 bases fitting TRBD2. The CDR3 totals 13 residues. The germline V gene has CDR1 SQVTM and CDR2 ANQGSEA. Trimming removed 3 bases from V and 7 bases from J; junction bases left unmatched: 6. The CDR3 nucleotides are TGCAGCGTTGAGCTAGCGGGCTCTAATACGCAGTATTTT. Protein: CSVELAGSNTQYF.

The chain joins TRBV12-3 or TRBV12-4 to TRBJ1-6; possible D gene TRBD1, 5 bases. There are 14 residues in the CDR3. Trimming took 5 bases from V and 10 from J, leaving 15 bases between them. CDR3 amino acids: CASSPPGAGSPLHF. CDR3 in DNA: TGTGCCAGCAGTCCCCCTGGGGCTGGCTCACCCCTCCACTTT.

This clonotype has a count of ten or more. The chain carries TRBV7-6 and TRBJ1-1; no firm D call. V lost 4 bases and J lost 2, with 2 bases in between. The length of the CDR3 is 11 residues. From germline, CDR1 is SGHVS and CDR2 FNYEAQ. The CDR3 DNA sequence: TGTGCCAGCAGCTCAAACACTGAAGCTTTCTTT. Protein product: CASSSNTEAFF. Supplemented by reference TRBV7-6 and TRBJ1-1, the full variable domain reads GAGVSQSPRYKVTKRGQDVALRCDPISGHVSLYWYRQALGQGPEFLTYFNYEAQQDKSGLPNDRFSAERPEGSISTLTIQRTEQRDSAMYRCASSSNTEAFFGQGTRLTVV.

In this sample, this clonotype turned up a few times. The chain links TRBV15 to TRBJ2-1; TRBD2 aligns across 12 bases. CDR1 and CDR2 from the germline V gene are LNHNV and YYDKDF (reference sequence). V trimming: 7 bases; J trimming: 8 bases; junction bases outside the gene matches: 15. This CDR3 contains 17 residues. CDR3 in DNA: TGTGCCACCAATGGAGGACTAGCGGGATGGGGCTGGGATGAGCAGTTCTTC. This translates into CATNGGLAGWGWDEQFF.

This chain joins TRBV27 and TRBJ1-5, with D perhaps TRBD1 (6 bases). Trimming left V 2 bases short and J 2 bases short, with 10 bases between. In germline, CDR1 is MNHEY, CDR2 SMNVEV (reference sequence). CDR3 size: 15 residues. The CDR3 DNA reads TGTGCCAGCAGTTTAGTAAGGGGGGGCAATCAGCCCCAGCATTTT. Amino acids: CASSLVRGGNQPQHF.

In its sample, this clonotype was seen many times. The rearrangement links TRBV7-9 to TRBJ2-7, with TRBD2 as a possible D gene (5 bases). Germline CDR1 and CDR2: SEHNR and FQNEAQ (reference sequence). This CDR3 has 13 residues. The ends were cut back, 9 bases at V and 7 bases at J, with 19 bases in the middle. Here the CDR3 DNA reads TGTGCCAGTCGGGCGGGCCTTTCGGGGGAGCAGTACTTC. Protein product: CASRAGLSGEQYF.

The V and J genes are TRBV7-9 and TRBJ2-7, with 10 bases fitting TRBD2. The germline gives CDR1 SEHNR, CDR2 FQNEAQ (reference sequence). The CDR3 totals 13 residues. The ends lost 5 bases at V and 7 bases at J; junction bases unmatched: 5. CDR3 DNA sequence: TGTGCCAGCAGCCCAGCGGGGGGGCTTGAGCAGTACTTC. Amino acids: CASSPAGGLEQYF.

This clonotype was counted ten times or more. The CDR3 DNA sequence: TGTGCCAGCAGCTCCCCTAGCCCCGGCACAGATACGCAGTATTTT. Its protein is CASSSPSPGTDTQYF. This chain joins TRBV7-6 and TRBJ2-3, with D perhaps TRBD2 (5 bases). Trimming cost V 4 bases and J 1 base, with 12 bases left between them. The germline gives CDR1 SGHVS, CDR2 FNYEAQ. The CDR3 covers 15 residues.

Many counts were recorded for this clonotype. The chain carries TRBV13 and TRBJ2-1, with D unresolved. Germline loops: CDR1 PRHDT, CDR2 FYEKMQ (reference sequence). The CDR3 has 14 amino acids. V lost 0 bases, J lost 3 bases, and 6 bases lay in between. The CDR3 DNA is TGTGCCAGCAGCTTAGGTGGGGACTACAATGAGCAGTTCTTC. As protein: CASSLGGDYNEQFF.

V is TRBV5-4 and J is TRBJ2-2, with D perhaps being TRBD1 or TRBD2 (5 bases each). Per the germline V gene, CDR1 is SGHNT and CDR2 is YYREEE (reference sequence). This CDR3 spans 16 amino acids. V was trimmed by 2 bases and J by 2 bases, leaving 13 bases between them. The CDR3 sequence: CASSFLWDLNTGELFF. CDR3 coding DNA: TGTGCCAGCAGCTTCCTTTGGGACCTAAACACCGGGGAGCTGTTTTTT.

The chain is built from TRBV9 and TRBJ2-2, with 9 bases matching TRBD1. Per germline, CDR1 SGDLS and CDR2 YYNGEE. This CDR3 region has 17 residues. V lost 6 bases, J lost 2 bases, and 11 bases stayed unmatched. In DNA form, the CDR3 reads TGTGCCAGCAACTCCGCACCGGGACAGGGAAACACCGGGGAGCTGTTTTTT. Translating gives CASNSAPGQGNTGELFF. The full variable domain, completed using reference TRBV9 and TRBJ2-2, is DSGVTQTPKHLITATGQRVTLRCSPRSGDLSVYWYQQSLDQGLQFLIQYYNGEERAKGNILERFSAQQFPDLHSELNLSSLELGDSALYFCASNSAPGQGNTGELFFGEGSRLTVL.

This clonotype was observed a handful of times. This sequence joins TRBV4-2 and TRBJ2-5, with a tentative D call TRBD2 (5 bases). The CDR3 is 16 residues long. V gave up 0 bases and J gave up 3 bases, with 14 bases separating them. Germline loops: CDR1 LGHNA, CDR2 YNFKEQ. The CDR3 spells CASSQESVGREETQYF. The CDR3 bases are TGTGCCAGCAGCCAAGAGTCGGTAGGGCGGGAAGAGACCCAGTACTTC.

The rearrangement links TRBV7-9 to TRBJ1-1, with a weak D call TRBD1 (6 bases). CDR1 is SEHNR and CDR2 is FQNEAQ in the germline V gene (reference sequence). Trimming left V 4 bases short and J 2 bases short, with 11 bases between. CDR3 length equals 14 residues. DNA for the CDR3: TGTGCCAGCAGCTCCCTACAGGGTAACACTGAAGCTTTCTTT. This codes for CASSSLQGNTEAFF.

This clonotype was observed a handful of times. This sequence joins TRBV29-1 and TRBJ2-1; TRBD1 might be the D (5 bases). Trimming pared 6 bases from V and 4 bases from J, leaving 19 bases between. The CDR3 consists of 15 residues. The germline CDR1 and CDR2 sequences are SQVTM and ANQGSEA. CDR3 sequence reads: CSVESTDRSYNEQFF. The CDR3 nucleotides are TGCAGCGTGGAATCGACAGACAGATCATACAATGAGCAGTTCTTC.

This clonotype was observed a few times. V usage is TRBV7-3 and J usage is TRBJ1-1; D not certain. In germline, CDR1 is SGHTA, CDR2 FQGTGA. The CDR3 consists of 16 residues. Trimming pared 2 bases from V and 3 bases from J, leaving 16 bases between. Written as DNA, the CDR3 is TGTGCCAGCAGCTTACTAGGGAGGGATGTAGACACTGAAGCTTTCTTT. Its translation is CASSLLGRDVDTEAFF.

The chain has TRBV5-1 and TRBJ2-7; tentatively, D is TRBD2 (6 bases). V lost 4 bases, J lost 3 bases, and 17 bases lay in between. The CDR3 loop spans 15 amino acids. Germline CDR1 reads SGHRS; CDR2 reads YFSETQ. CDR3 loop: CASSPLRDSHYEQYF. In DNA form, the CDR3 reads TGCGCCAGCAGCCCACTCCGGGACTCGCACTACGAGCAGTACTTC.

A remark on this clonotype: A much more abundant neighbour one base away suggests this may be a read error. The chain couples TRBV2 to TRBJ2-1; no firm D call. V was shortened by 3 bases and J by 4 bases, with 4 bases between the two germline ends. The CDR3 totals 12 residues. Germline CDR1 is SNHLY and CDR2 is FYNNEI. CDR3 residues: CASSDRYNEQFF. The CDR3 DNA reads as TGTGCCAGCAGTGACAGGTACAATGAGCAGTTCTTC. The full variable domain, completed using reference TRBV2 and TRBJ2-1, is EPEVTQTPSHQVTQMGQEVILRCVPISNHLYFYWYRQILGQKVEFLVSFYNNEISEKSEIFDDQFSVERPDGSNFTLKIRSTKLEDSAMYFCASSDRYNEQFFGPGTRLTVL.

In its sample, this clonotype was seen many times. The rearrangement uses TRBV15 and TRBJ2-2; D is perhaps TRBD2 (6 bases). Trimming removed 8 bases from V and 7 bases from J, with 26 bases in between. Per the germline V gene, CDR1 is LNHNV and CDR2 is YYDKDF (reference sequence). CDR3 length equals 17 residues. In DNA, the CDR3 is TGTGCCACCCTCAGGGTGGGGGGAGCCACCCTCGGCGGGGAGCTGTTTTTT. This sequence encodes CATLRVGGATLGGELFF.

The J gene is TRBJ2-7, the V gene TRBV5-4; D may be TRBD1 (6 bases). Germline V gene lookup returns CDR1 SGHNT and CDR2 YYREEE (reference sequence). This CDR3 comprises 15 residues. Trimming cost V 1 base and J 0 bases, with 11 bases left between them. The CDR3 loop is CASSLSRGSSYEQYF. The CDR3 bases are TGTGCCAGCAGCTTGTCGAGGGGGAGCTCCTACGAGCAGTACTTC.

This clonotype has just a few counts. CDR3 DNA: TGTGCCAGCAGCTTAGTGGACGGATACAATCAGCCCCAGCATTTT. It codes for CASSLVDGYNQPQHF. The chain employs TRBV7-8 and TRBJ1-5; D not certain. The V end was cut by 1 base, the J end by 3 bases, with 10 bases between. Germline V CDR1 and CDR2: SGHVS, FQNEAQ. The CDR3 has 15 amino acids.

In this sample, this clonotype turned up a few times. The CDR3 loop reads CSASGPSYEQYF. Written as DNA, the CDR3 is TGCAGTGCTAGTGGCCCCTCCTACGAGCAGTACTTC. The rearrangement uses TRBV20-1 and TRBJ2-7; D not resolved. The V and J ends lost 3 bases and 0 bases respectively, with 6 bases between them. There are 12 residues in the CDR3. CDR1 is DFQATT and CDR2 is SNEGSKA in the germline V gene (reference sequence).

The V call is TRBV7-8, the J call TRBJ1-1, with TRBD1 matching 9 bases. V gave up 5 bases and J gave up 3 bases; unmatched junction bases: 7. CDR1 and CDR2 (germline): SGHVS, FQNEAQ. This CDR3 has 15 residues. The CDR3 coding sequence is TGTGCCAGCAGCCAAGGGACAGGGTGGTACACTGAAGCTTTCTTT. Its translation: CASSQGTGWYTEAFF.

The sample holds a few counts of this clonotype. J is TRBJ2-3 and V is TRBV12-3 or TRBV12-4; no reliable D call. The ends were cut back, 8 bases at V and 3 bases at J, with 15 bases in the middle. The CDR3 has 14 residues. In DNA form, the CDR3 reads TGTGCCAGCTTGGCCGAATTGGAAACAGATACGCAGTATTTT. This encodes CASLAELETDTQYF.

This clonotype has just a few counts. The V gene is TRBV6-5, the J gene TRBJ2-7, with a tentative D call TRBD2 (6 bases). The germline V and J ends were trimmed by 6 bases and 0 bases, with 21 bases remaining between them. Germline lookup yields CDR1 MNHEY and CDR2 SVGAGI. This CDR3 spans 17 amino acids. The CDR3 sequence is CASRPDRGGVISYEQYF. In DNA form, the CDR3 reads TGTGCCAGCAGACCCGATCGAGGCGGGGTGATCTCCTACGAGCAGTACTTC.

In its sample, this clonotype was seen many times. This rearrangement joins TRBV4-3 to TRBJ2-1; 13 positions match TRBD2. CDR3 size: 16 residues. Trimming removed 1 base from V and 7 bases from J; junction bases left unmatched: 4. From germline, CDR1 is LGHNA and CDR2 YSLEER. CDR3 region: CASSQVGLAGRNEQFF. CDR3 bases: TGCGCCAGCAGCCAAGTGGGACTAGCGGGACGGAATGAGCAGTTCTTC.

The table lists this clonotype with a few counts. The chain uses TRBV5-1 and TRBJ1-1, with unresolved D. V shed 0 bases and J shed 4 bases, with 7 bases lying between them. Germline CDR1 SGHRS, CDR2 YFSETQ. The CDR3 consists of 13 residues. CDR3 region: CASSLAIGTEAFF. The CDR3 DNA is TGCGCCAGCAGCTTGGCAATCGGCACTGAAGCTTTCTTT.

This chain connects TRBV6-1 to TRBJ2-3, with 9 bases that match TRBD2. This CDR3 is built from 15 residues. V was pared by 6 bases and J by 6 bases, with 10 bases of the junction left unmatched. Germline-derived CDR1 and CDR2 are MNHNS and SASEGT. The DNA of the CDR3 is TGTGCCAGCAGGGATACTAGCGGGTTCGGGGATACGCAGTATTTT. It yields the protein CASRDTSGFGDTQYF.

This chain joins TRBV4-3 and TRBJ2-6; tentatively, D is TRBD1 or TRBD2 (5 bases each). The CDR3 consists of 16 residues. With 0 bases removed from V and 1 base from J, the gap between germline ends came to 7 bases. Germline CDR1 and CDR2: LGHNA and YSLEER. In DNA form, the CDR3 reads TGCGCCAGCAGCCAAGAGTGGGGGTCTGGGGCCAACGTCCTGACTTTC. Protein: CASSQEWGSGANVLTF.

The V and J genes are TRBV19 and TRBJ2-2; 10 nucleotides line up with TRBD1. Germline-derived CDR1 and CDR2 are LNHDA and SQIVND (reference sequence). V dropped 5 bases and J dropped 7; count of bases not matched to a gene: 7. The CDR3 runs to 15 residues. In DNA, the CDR3 is TGTGCCAGTAGTTCGGACAGGGGGTTGGTCGGGGAGCTGTTTTTT. This codes for CASSSDRGLVGELFF.

V is TRBV5-5 and J is TRBJ2-7; 10 nucleotides agree with TRBD2. This CDR3 contains 14 residues. After removal of 1 base from V and 4 bases from J, the junction contained 2 bases not matched to a gene. Germline V CDR1 and CDR2: SGHKS, YYEKEE (reference sequence). For the CDR3, the DNA is TGTGCCAGCAGCTTGTCAGCGGGAGGGTACGAGCAGTACTTC. Its translation: CASSLSAGGYEQYF.